Presented here are 3 T cell receptor beta chains from one specimen sequenced in a study of cytomegalovirus exposure and HLA in healthy donors. Clones were read by immunoSEQ multiplex PCR, and TCRdb kept only the in-frame ones, dropping some. Of roughly 170,000 clones listed, about four fifths were seen once; the top ten hold around 2.8%. Source material: PBMCs. The receptors originated from a woman aged 18-30 years in good health and CMV-seropositive.

The chain couples TRBV2 to TRBJ2-2; TRBD1 is a possible D gene (6 bases). The CDR3 extends over 13 amino acids. V was cut by 4 bases and J by 7 bases, with 10 bases left in between. Germline V CDR1 and CDR2: SNHLY, FYNNEI. The CDR3 bases are TGTGCCAGCAGTGCAACAGGGTACGGGGAGCTGTTTTTT. Protein sequence: CASSATGYGELFF.

The chain joins TRBV25-1 to TRBJ1-2; D might be TRBD1 (5 bases). Per the germline V gene, CDR1 is MGHDK and CDR2 is SYGVNS. V was cut by 2 bases and J by 5 bases, with 9 bases left in between. The CDR3 is 13 residues long. The DNA of the CDR3 is TGTGCCAGCAGTGAAGGGGGGGGGTATGGCTACACCTTC. Encoded protein: CASSEGGGYGYTF.

The chain combines TRBV6-5 with TRBJ1-5; 7 bases line up with TRBD1. Unmatched junction bases numbered 7, after V lost 5 bases and J lost 6 bases. In germline, CDR1 is MNHEY, CDR2 SVGAGI. The CDR3 consists of 14 residues. The CDR3 DNA sequence: TGTGCCAGCAGTCGTACAGGGGTGAGTCAGCCCCAGCATTTT. Protein product: CASSRTGVSQPQHF.